These T cell receptor beta chains were read from a single sample in a study of blood T cell repertoires in COVID-19. TCRdb's copy holds only in-frame clones and misses some; the assay was immunoSEQ multiplex PCR. Among 100,000 to 150,000 clones listed, more than 85% were seen once. The specimen sequenced was peripheral blood. The receptors were gathered from a man aged 55 to 70 with COVID-19, enrolled during active disease. CDR3s include the opening cysteine and the closing phenylalanine or tryptophan. Fields, in order: D gene, clone size, V gene, J gene, CDR3 DNA, CDR3 protein. A D gene is named only where the DNA matches it firmly. Clone size, where shown, is once, few, many, or a class for clones that have expanded.

>TRBD2|.|TRBV7-3|TRBJ2-1
TGTGCCAGCAGCGTGGGACTAGCGGGCCGCAATGAGCAGTTCTTC
CASSVGLAGRNEQFF
>.|.|TRBV5-1|TRBJ1-1
TGCGCCAGCCGGGGGGAGGGAGCGACTGAAGCTTTCTTT
CASRGEGATEAFF
>TRBD1|.|TRBV18|TRBJ1-1
TGTGCCAGCTCACTCATCCCCTTAACAGGGGAGGTTGACACTGAAGCTTTCTTT
CASSLIPLTGEVDTEAFF
>.|.|TRBV6-5|TRBJ1-1
TGTGCCAGCAGTTATTATACTGAAGCTTTCTTT
CASSYYTEAFF
>TRBD2|.|TRBV6-5|TRBJ2-3
TGTGCCAGCAGCCAACTAGCGGGGCATACAGATACGCAGTATTTT
CASSQLAGHTDTQYF
>TRBD1|.|TRBV18|TRBJ1-3
TGTGCCAGCTCACACGCGACAGGGGGAACGAGATCCGGAAACACCATATATTTT
CASSHATGGTRSGNTIYF
>.|once|TRBV6-1|TRBJ2-7
TGTGCCAGCAGTGAAGGCAGATCCTACGAGCAGTACTTC
CASSEGRSYEQYF
>TRBD2|.|TRBV29-1|TRBJ2-7
TGCAGCGTTGAAAGTTCAAGCGGGGTCAACGAGCAGTACTTC
CSVESSSGVNEQYF
>.|.|TRBV2|TRBJ1-4
TGTGCCAGCAGGCGGGAACAGGGCGGGGGGGAAAAACTGTTTTTT
CASRREQGGGEKLFF
>.|.|TRBV14|TRBJ1-2
TGTGCCAGCAGCCAAGATGCCGTCGGGGGATATGGCTACACCTTC
CASSQDAVGGYGYTF
>.|once|TRBV18|TRBJ1-2
TGTGCCAGCTCACGGGGCCATGGGGGGAACCTGGACTATGGCTACACCTTC
CASSRGHGGNLDYGYTF
>TRBD1|.|TRBV6-6|TRBJ1-4
TGTGCCAACTCCGACAGGGGCTCAACTAATGAAAAACTGTTTTTT
CANSDRGSTNEKLFF
>TRBD2|.|TRBV9|TRBJ2-1
TGTGCCAGCAGCGTAGCGCGGGGGAGTTCCAATGAGCAGTTCTTC
CASSVARGSSNEQFF
>TRBD2|once|TRBV27|TRBJ2-7
TGTGCCAGCAGTTTATTCCGTAGCGGGGGATTCTACGAGCAGTACTTC
CASSLFRSGGFYEQYF
>.|.|TRBV5-1|TRBJ2-1
TGCGCCAGCGGATCCCGACGAGCGTGGGAGGGGGGCAATGAGCAGTTCTTC
CASGSRRAWEGGNEQFF
>TRBD1|once|TRBV5-1|TRBJ1-4
TGCGCCAGCAGCATAGGACAGGGGGCAGGATTAGCAACTAATGAAAAACTGTTTTTT
CASSIGQGAGLATNEKLFF
>TRBD1|.|TRBV2|TRBJ1-2
TGTGCCAGCAGTGGGATCGAGGGGGCAGGCTATGGCTACACCTTC
CASSGIEGAGYGYTF
>.|.|TRBV18|TRBJ1-5
TGTGCCAGCTCACCAGCGGGCCAGCCCCAGCATTTT
CASSPAGQPQHF
>.|.|TRBV4-2|TRBJ1-6
TGTGCCAGCAGCCCTGGGGGGTGGGGAGATTCACCCCTCCACTTT
CASSPGGWGDSPLHF
>.|.|TRBV6-2/TRBV6-3|TRBJ2-3
TGTGCCAGCAGTTTTGTTAGGGCGACAGCTTTAGGCACAGATACGCAGTATTTT
CASSFVRATALGTDTQYF
>.|.|TRBV2|TRBJ1-4
TGTGCCAGCAGTGAACACGGGGGGGCGATTCGTGAAAAACTGTTTTTT
CASSEHGGAIREKLFF
>.|once|TRBV9|TRBJ1-4
TGTGCCAGCAGCGCCGGACAGACAGCAACTAATAAAAAACTGTTTTTT
CASSAGQTATNKKLFF
>.|few|TRBV7-2|TRBJ1-5
TGTGCCAGCAGCTACTCCCAGGGAGGGGGTAATCAGCCCCAGCATTTT
CASSYSQGGGNQPQHF
>.|.|TRBV7-6|TRBJ1-1
TGTGCCAGCAGCGATAGGAACACTGAAGCTTTCTTT
CASSDRNTEAFF
>TRBD2|few|TRBV11-2|TRBJ2-7
TGTGCCAGCAGCTCCTCGACTAGCGGGGGACCGGGGCAGTACTTC
CASSSSTSGGPGQYF
>.|once|TRBV19|TRBJ1-2
TGTGCCAGTAGTATAACAGGGACGAACCCTAACTATGGCTACACCTTC
CASSITGTNPNYGYTF
>TRBD1|.|TRBV5-4|TRBJ1-2
TGTGCCAGCAGCCCCCCCTCGTCAGGGGGGAACTATGGCTACACCTTC
CASSPPSSGGNYGYTF
>.|once|TRBV11-2|TRBJ2-2
TGTGCCAGCAGCTTTCAGGGGAGGGGGACCGGGGAGCTGTTTTTT
CASSFQGRGTGELFF
>TRBD1|.|TRBV6-5|TRBJ1-4
TGTGCCAGCAGTAAACCGGGACAGGGTAATGAAAAACTGTTTTTT
CASSKPGQGNEKLFF
>.|.|TRBV5-6|TRBJ2-5
TGTGCCAGCACTCCGGGACTGGACCAAGAGACCCAGTACTTC
CASTPGLDQETQYF
>.|.|TRBV13|TRBJ2-7
TGTGCCAGCAGCTTATCCCAGGGAGAGCAGTACTTC
CASSLSQGEQYF
>.|.|TRBV4-2|TRBJ1-2
TGTGCCAGCAGCCAAGGTTTCTTCGGCAGGGGATCAGGCTACACCTTC
CASSQGFFGRGSGYTF
>TRBD1|.|TRBV12-5|TRBJ1-4
TGTGCTAGTGCCCTGACCCGCCGACAGGGCCTGGGGGAAAAACTGTTTTTT
CASALTRRQGLGEKLFF
>.|.|TRBV10-3|TRBJ2-7
TGTGCCATCAGTGGCAGGGGTTCGCCCTCCTACGAGCAGTACTTC
CAISGRGSPSYEQYF
>TRBD2|.|TRBV19|TRBJ2-3
TGTGCCAGTAGTGATTCGGGGGGGTACACAGATACGCAGTATTTT
CASSDSGGYTDTQYF
>.|.|TRBV13|TRBJ1-1
TGTGCCAGCAGCTTAACCGGGAGGAACACTGAAGCTTTCTTT
CASSLTGRNTEAFF
>TRBD1|.|TRBV9|TRBJ2-7
TGTGCCAGCAGCGCCACCACAGGACAGGGGCCCAGCTCCTACGAGCAGTACTTC
CASSATTGQGPSSYEQYF
>.|.|TRBV11-2|TRBJ1-3
TGTGCCAGCAGCTCTAGCGTAGCACGGTTTCCCACGACTGGAAACACCATATATTTT
CASSSSVARFPTTGNTIYF
>TRBD2|.|TRBV5-5|TRBJ2-7
TGTGCCAGCAGCTTGGGAGGACTAGTTTCCTACGAGCAGTACTTC
CASSLGGLVSYEQYF
>TRBD1|.|TRBV18|TRBJ2-1
TGTGCCAGCTCACCAAGGGACAGGGTAGAATTCAATGAGCAGTTCTTC
CASSPRDRVEFNEQFF
>.|.|TRBV11-1|TRBJ2-7
TGTGCCAGCAGCTTAGAGGCAGGCTACGAGCAGTACTTC
CASSLEAGYEQYF
>.|.|TRBV7-9|TRBJ2-5
TGTGCCAGCAGCTTAGGAATGGCCCAAGAGACCCAGTACTTC
CASSLGMAQETQYF
>.|.|TRBV6-6|TRBJ1-2
TGTGCCAGCACCATCGGGACCCCAGGGGATTATGGCTACACCTTC
CASTIGTPGDYGYTF
>.|.|TRBV19|TRBJ1-6
TGTGCCAGTAGGGAGGGGTTCTCCTATAATTCACCCCTCCACTTT
CASREGFSYNSPLHF
>.|.|TRBV5-1|TRBJ2-3
TGCGCCAGCAGCTTGGAAATGCGGGCCAGCACAGATACGCAGTATTTT
CASSLEMRASTDTQYF
>TRBD1|few|TRBV6-2/TRBV6-3|TRBJ1-5
TGTGCCAGCAGTTGGGGACAGGGAAGCAATCAGCCCCAGCATTTT
CASSWGQGSNQPQHF
>TRBD1|.|TRBV6-6|TRBJ1-1
TGTGCCAGCAGTTTCCGACAGGGGAACACTGAAGCTTTCTTT
CASSFRQGNTEAFF
>TRBD1|few|TRBV4-3|TRBJ2-5
TGCGCCAGCAGCCAAGAGGGACAGGGCAGGACCCAGTACTTC
CASSQEGQGRTQYF
>TRBD2|few|TRBV19|TRBJ2-2
TGTGCCAGTAGTACGGGACTAGCGGGGGCCGGGGAGCTGTTTTTT
CASSTGLAGAGELFF
>TRBD2|.|TRBV7-2|TRBJ2-1
TGTGCCAGCAGGGTAACCCCGGCGGGGGGGGTGGATGAGCAGTTCTTC
CASRVTPAGGVDEQFF
>TRBD1|.|TRBV5-1|TRBJ1-1
TGCGCCAGCAGCTTGGATGGACAGGGGGGCACTGAAGCTTTCTTT
CASSLDGQGGTEAFF
>TRBD2|.|TRBV7-8|TRBJ2-5
TGTGCCAGCAGCCCGCTGCTGGCGGGGGGGCGAGAGACCCAGTACTTC
CASSPLLAGGRETQYF
>.|.|TRBV7-2|TRBJ2-1
TGTGCCAGCGGTGCGGGCCCACACACCTCAAATGAGCAGTTCTTC
CASGAGPHTSNEQFF
>.|few|TRBV30|TRBJ1-6
TGTGCCTGGAACGATCAGGGGCCCCAGTCACCCCTCCACTTT
CAWNDQGPQSPLHF